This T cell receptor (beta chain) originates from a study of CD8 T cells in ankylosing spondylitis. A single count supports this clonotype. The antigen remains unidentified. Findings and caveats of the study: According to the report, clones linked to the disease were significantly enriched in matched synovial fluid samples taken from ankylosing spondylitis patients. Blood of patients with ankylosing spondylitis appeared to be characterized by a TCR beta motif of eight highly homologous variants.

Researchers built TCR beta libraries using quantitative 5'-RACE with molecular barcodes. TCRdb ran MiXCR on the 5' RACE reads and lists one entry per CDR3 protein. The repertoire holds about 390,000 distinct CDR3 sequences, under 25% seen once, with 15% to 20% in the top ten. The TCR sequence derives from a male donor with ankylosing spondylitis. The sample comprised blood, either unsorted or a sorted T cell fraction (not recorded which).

CDR3 nucleotides: TGTGCCAGCAGCTTAGCGCATTTGACTAGCGGCTCCTACGAGCAGTACTTC. It codes for CASSLAHLTSGSYEQYF. This rearrangement joins TRBV7-6 to TRBJ2-7; 9 nucleotides line up with TRBD2. Germline V gives CDR1 SGHVS, CDR2 FNYEAQ. V gave up 0 bases and J gave up 0 bases; unmatched junction bases: 6. This CDR3 is 17 amino acids long.